These 28 T cell receptor beta chains came from one sample sequenced in a study of blood T cell repertoires in COVID-19. The protocol was immunoSEQ multiplex PCR, while the TCRdb copy is restricted to in-frame clones and leaves out a portion. The data contain about 220,000 clones, 82% of them singletons. Sequences were obtained from peripheral blood. The receptors were gathered from a woman aged 70-85 years with COVID-19, enrolled during active disease.

The sample holds many counts of this clone. The rearrangement joins TRBV4-2 to TRBJ2-1; D is perhaps TRBD1 (6 bases). Germline V gene lookup returns CDR1 LGHNA and CDR2 YNFKEQ. V gave up 4 bases and J gave up 5 bases, with 18 bases separating them. This CDR3 is 16 amino acids long. CDR3 nucleotide sequence: TGTGCCAGCAGCCGGGGGCCGGGGAATATAGACAATGAGCAGTTCTTC. Translated: CASSRGPGNIDNEQFF.

The chain has TRBV3-1 (or the pseudogene TRBV3-2) and TRBJ2-1; no clear D. The ends were cut back, 4 bases at V and 7 bases at J, with 17 bases in the middle. The CDR3 consists of 15 residues. The germline V gene has CDR1 LGHDT and CDR2 YNNKEL (reference sequence). The DNA of the CDR3 is TGTGCCAGCAGCCCCCGTGGAGCACGGTTGAATGAGCAGTTCTTC. Its protein is CASSPRGARLNEQFF.

This rearrangement joins TRBV9 to TRBJ2-5; 11 positions agree with TRBD2. The CDR3 loop spans 17 amino acids. CDR1 is SGDLS and CDR2 is YYNGEE in the germline V gene. Trimming cost V 4 bases and J 5 bases; bases outside gene matches: 13. The CDR3 bases are TGTGCCAGCAGCTTAGCGGGAGGGCCATGGTCCCCCGAGACCCAGTACTTC. Its protein is CASSLAGGPWSPETQYF. The full variable domain, rest sourced from reference TRBV9 and TRBJ2-5, is DSGVTQTPKHLITATGQRVTLRCSPRSGDLSVYWYQQSLDQGLQFLIQYYNGEERAKGNILERFSAQQFPDLHSELNLSSLELGDSALYFCASSLAGGPWSPETQYFGPGTRLLVL.

This clone appeared once. This chain joins TRBV15 and TRBJ1-2; 8 bases align to TRBD1. V trimming: 0 bases; J trimming: 1 base; junction bases outside the gene matches: 10. Germline V gives CDR1 LNHNV, CDR2 YYDKDF (reference sequence). The CDR3 consists of 18 residues. In DNA, the CDR3 is TGTGCCACCAGCAGAGATAAGGGCCGGACAGGGCTTAACTATGGCTACACCTTC. It yields the protein CATSRDKGRTGLNYGYTF. Variable domain in full (rest from reference TRBV15 and TRBJ1-2): DAMVIQNPRYQVTQFGKPVTLSCSQTLNHNVMYWYQQKSSQAPKLLFHYYDKDFNNEADTPDNFQSRRPNTSFCFLDIRSPGLGDTAMYLCATSRDKGRTGLNYGYTFGSGTRLTVV.

This clone occurred once. This chain joins TRBV19 and TRBJ1-2, with D possibly being TRBD1 (6 bases). This CDR3 has 15 residues. Looked up from germline, CDR1 is LNHDA and CDR2 is SQIVND (reference sequence). The germline V and J ends were trimmed by 4 bases and 1 base, with 13 bases remaining between them. CDR3 amino acids: CASSTQGVFNYGYTF. The CDR3 DNA follows: TGTGCCAGTAGTACACAGGGAGTCTTTAACTATGGCTACACCTTC.

The rearrangement links TRBV11-2 to TRBJ1-3; TRBD1 aligns across 8 bases. Trimming cost V 2 bases and J 4 bases; bases outside gene matches: 4. The CDR3 is 15 residues long. Germline-derived CDR1 and CDR2 are SGHAT and FQNNGV. CDR3 protein: CASSLPDRAGNTIYF. Written as DNA, the CDR3 is TGTGCCAGCAGCTTACCGGACAGGGCGGGAAACACCATATATTTT. Drawing the rest from reference TRBV11-2 and TRBJ1-3, the complete variable domain is EAGVAQSPRYKIIEKRQSVAFWCNPISGHATLYWYQQILGQGPKLLIQFQNNGVVDDSQLPKDRFSAERLKGVDSTLKIQPAKLEDSAVYLCASSLPDRAGNTIYFGEGSWLTVV.

The V gene is TRBV2, the J gene TRBJ2-3; D may be TRBD1 (6 bases). CDR3 length: 14 residues. Trimming took 5 bases from V and 0 from J, leaving 9 bases between them. CDR1 SNHLY and CDR2 FYNNEI come from the germline V gene. The CDR3 sequence is CASSRTDSTDTQYF. In DNA, the CDR3 is TGTGCCAGCAGTCGGACAGATAGCACAGATACGCAGTATTTT.

This clone showed up just once. The J gene is TRBJ2-5, the V gene TRBV27; perhaps TRBD2 as D (5 bases). CDR3 size: 14 residues. Germline-derived CDR1 and CDR2 are MNHEY and SMNVEV (reference sequence). Trimming removed 5 bases from V and 4 bases from J, with 14 bases in between. The DNA of the CDR3 is TGTGCCAGCAGTCCTGTTATGGGGAGAGAGACCCAGTACTTC. This encodes CASSPVMGRETQYF.

This clone turned up a few times. This rearrangement joins TRBV11-2 to TRBJ1-3; D ambiguous. Germline V gene lookup returns CDR1 SGHAT and CDR2 FQNNGV. The V gene lost 0 bases and the J gene lost 0 bases, with 6 bases spanning the gap. This CDR3 comprises 15 residues. DNA for the CDR3: TGTGCCAGCAGCTTAGATCTCTTCTCTGGAAACACCATATATTTT. Translation gives CASSLDLFSGNTIYF.

The chain uses TRBV28 and TRBJ1-2; no definite D call. Trimming removed 7 bases from V and 4 bases from J, with 7 bases in between. The CDR3 extends over 11 amino acids. Germline V gene sequence: CDR1 MDHEN, CDR2 SYDVKM. As DNA, the CDR3 is TGTGCCAGCACCCCGGGCTATGGCTACACCTTC. Translating it yields CASTPGYGYTF.

This clone was seen a few times. The rearrangement links TRBV28 to TRBJ2-1; 9 bases agree with TRBD2. Per the germline V gene, CDR1 is MDHEN and CDR2 is SYDVKM. The CDR3 extends over 13 amino acids. With 5 bases clipped from V and 6 bases from J, the junction kept 2 bases outside the gene matches. CDR3 coding DNA: TGTGCCAGCAGTGCGGGAGGGGGCAATGAGCAGTTCTTC. This sequence encodes CASSAGGGNEQFF.

This clone was seen only once. This rearrangement joins TRBV5-1 to TRBJ1-6; 11 bases are shared with TRBD1. The trim removed 5 bases at V and 10 bases at J, leaving 5 bases unmatched. The CDR3 runs to 14 residues. Per the germline V gene, CDR1 is SGHRS and CDR2 is YFSETQ. This CDR3 is CASRQGQGDSPLHF. CDR3 in DNA: TGCGCCAGCAGACAGGGACAGGGGGACTCACCCCTCCACTTT. Drawing the rest from reference TRBV5-1 and TRBJ1-6, the complete variable domain is KAGVTQTPRYLIKTRGQQVTLSCSPISGHRSVSWYQQTPGQGLQFLFEYFSETQRNKGNFPGRFSGRQFSNSRSEMNVSTLELGDSALYLCASRQGQGDSPLHFGNGTRLTVT.

This chain links TRBV21-1 with TRBJ2-1; the table's TRBD2 call for D was not verified on the DNA. TRBV21-1 is classified as a pseudogene. The length of the CDR3 is 17 residues. CDR3: CASIRCRLAGQQGEQFF. The CDR3 nucleotides are TGTGCCAGCATCAGGTGTCGACTAGCGGGGCAGCAGGGGGAGCAGTTCTTC.

This clone was recorded once. The J gene is TRBJ2-7, the V gene TRBV27; TRBD2 matches 11 bases. CDR1 is MNHEY and CDR2 is SMNVEV in the germline V gene (reference sequence). CDR3 size: 15 residues. The V and J ends lost 6 bases and 5 bases, in that order; junction bases with no gene match: 9. The CDR3 loop reads CASRKLAGDAHEQYF. CDR3 DNA sequence: TGTGCCAGCAGGAAACTAGCGGGAGATGCCCACGAGCAGTACTTC.

The V and J genes are TRBV28 and TRBJ2-1; 8 bases agree with TRBD1. The CDR3 has 12 amino acids. With V trimmed by 8 bases and J by 16 bases, 13 bases remained unmatched. Germline-derived CDR1 and CDR2 are MDHEN and SYDVKM. This chain's CDR3 is CASRSQGEDKFF. In DNA form, the CDR3 reads TGTGCCAGCCGCTCACAGGGGGAGGATAAATTCTTC.

The chain employs TRBV2 and TRBJ1-4; TRBD1 aligns across 7 bases. The CDR3 has 15 residues. The germline V gene encodes CDR1 SNHLY and CDR2 FYNNEI. Trimming removed 7 bases from V and 8 bases from J; junction bases left unmatched: 13. The CDR3, as DNA: TGTGCCAGCAAGCGAGAGGGGGCGGGTCAGGAAAAACTGTTTTTT. Encoded protein: CASKREGAGQEKLFF.

This chain uses TRBV27 with TRBJ1-2; D is possibly TRBD1 (5 bases). Germline CDR1 and CDR2: MNHEY and SMNVEV (reference sequence). This CDR3 is built from 15 residues. Between the trimmed V and J ends, which lost 2 bases and 5 bases, there was a span of 15 bases. The CDR3 bases are TGTGCCAGCAGTTTAGGGCAAGGGGTTAGGTATGGCTACACCTTC. It encodes CASSLGQGVRYGYTF.

The chain combines TRBV7-2 with TRBJ2-3; the match to TRBD1 covers 9 bases. This CDR3 has 15 amino acids. Germline V gives CDR1 SGHTA, CDR2 FQGNSA. Trimming cost V 4 bases and J 2 bases; bases outside gene matches: 4. The CDR3 sequence is CASSSGTGITDTQYF. The CDR3 DNA is TGTGCCAGCAGCTCCGGGACAGGGATCACAGATACGCAGTATTTT.

This clone is a singleton in its sample. The chain joins TRBV3-1 (or the pseudogene TRBV3-2) to TRBJ2-7; 11 bases match TRBD2. V lost 4 bases, J lost 2 bases, and 4 bases stayed unmatched. Looked up from germline, CDR1 is LGHDT and CDR2 is YNNKEL (reference sequence). The length of the CDR3 is 15 residues. CDR3 DNA sequence: TGTGCCAGCAGCCTGAGACTAGCGGGGACCTACGAGCAGTACTTC. Translated, it gives CASSLRLAGTYEQYF.

The chain employs TRBV4-3 and TRBJ2-7; perhaps TRBD2 as D (7 bases). The CDR3 has 14 amino acids. Germline-derived CDR1 and CDR2 are LGHNA and YSLEER. Trimming cost V 4 bases and J 4 bases, with 14 bases left between them. This CDR3 reads CASSLGGGGYEQYF. The CDR3 region has the DNA TGCGCCAGCAGCCTAGGCGGGGGCGGGTACGAGCAGTACTTC.

In DNA, the CDR3 is TGTGCCAGCAGCTCCCAGGGCTACGAGCAGTACTTC. Translating gives CASSSQGYEQYF. The chain carries TRBV7-2 and TRBJ2-7; weak D call: TRBD1 (5 bases). Trimming cost V 4 bases and J 3 bases, with 7 bases left between them. Germline lookup yields CDR1 SGHTA and CDR2 FQGNSA. The CDR3 spans 12 residues.

Of note for this clone: The same CDR3 can be traced to other DNA sequences in this sample. V is TRBV28 and J is TRBJ2-2; tentative D call: TRBD1 (7 bases). The CDR3 loop spans 14 amino acids. V dropped 6 bases and J dropped 4 bases, with 12 bases sitting between them. Per the germline V gene, CDR1 is MDHEN and CDR2 is SYDVKM. The CDR3: CASREGAGTGELFF. The CDR3 bases are TGTGCCAGCAGGGAGGGGGCCGGCACCGGGGAGCTGTTTTTT.

Turning to this clone: The germline gene is not matched at one end of the junction; a read error may be the cause. The chain combines TRBV28 with TRBJ2-3; 14 nucleotides agree with TRBD2. The V gene's germline CDR1 is MDHEN and CDR2 SYDVKM. The CDR3 runs 16 residues. The CDR3 DNA is TGTGCCAGCAGTCCTCCCGGGACTAGCGGGAGTCCCCCCAAGAATTTT. Amino acids: CASSPPGTSGSPPKNF. Filled out from reference TRBV28 and TRBJ2-3, the complete variable domain reads DVKVTQSSRYLVKRTGEKVFLECVQDMDHENMFWYRQDPGLGLRLIYFSYDVKMKEKGDIPEGYSVSREKKERFSLILESASTNQTSMYLCASSPPGTSGSPPKNFGPGTRLTVL.

This rearrangement joins TRBV3-1 (or the pseudogene TRBV3-2) to TRBJ2-5, with TRBD2 matching 7 bases. The CDR3 contains 15 residues. The V gene's germline CDR1 is LGHDT and CDR2 YNNKEL (reference sequence). V shed 3 bases and J 5 bases; nucleotides not matched to a gene: 9. As DNA, the CDR3 is TGTGCCAGCAGCCAGCGCCGGCCCGGGGGGGAGACCCAGTACTTC. Its protein is CASSQRRPGGETQYF.

The V call is TRBV5-8, the J call TRBJ1-6, with TRBD1 identical over 7 bases. CDR1 is SGHTS and CDR2 is YDEGEE in the germline V gene. The ends lost 4 bases at V and 4 bases at J; junction bases unmatched: 2. The CDR3 length is 14 residues. CDR3: CASSTGQYNSPLHF. CDR3 sequence (DNA): TGTGCCAGCAGCACGGGACAGTATAATTCACCCCTCCACTTT.

This clone was counted between two and nine times. The chain couples TRBV19 to TRBJ2-3; the D gene is possibly TRBD2 (7 bases). CDR3 size: 13 residues. V was trimmed by 5 bases and J by 5 bases, leaving 11 bases between them. In germline, CDR1 is LNHDA, CDR2 SQIVND (reference sequence). CDR3 in amino acids: CASSPGEGDTQYF. CDR3 nucleotide sequence: TGTGCCAGTAGTCCAGGGGAGGGAGATACGCAGTATTTT.

This rearrangement joins TRBV7-8 to TRBJ1-2, with 9 bases matching TRBD1. The CDR3 extends over 14 amino acids. Trimming took 2 bases from V and 6 from J; bases not matched to a gene: 4. Per germline, CDR1 SGHVS and CDR2 FQNEAQ. The CDR3 region has the DNA TGTGCCAGCAGCTTAAATAGACAGGGGGATGGCTACACCTTC. This encodes CASSLNRQGDGYTF. Variable domain in full (rest from reference TRBV7-8 and TRBJ1-2): GAGVSQSPRYKVAKRGQDVALRCDPISGHVSLFWYQQALGQGPEFLTYFQNEAQLDKSGLPSDRFFAERPEGSVSTLKIQRTQQEDSAVYLCASSLNRQGDGYTFGSGTRLTVV.

This clone was seen a handful of times. J is TRBJ1-2 and V is TRBV30; 10 nucleotides line up with TRBD1. CDR3 length: 14 amino acids. Germline trimming cut 4 bases from V and 6 bases from J; bases unmatched to any gene: 8. CDR1 and CDR2 (germline): GTSNPN, SVGIG (reference sequence). The CDR3 is CAWTRGQGRHGYTF. The CDR3 nucleotides read TGTGCCTGGACGAGGGGACAGGGGCGTCATGGCTACACCTTC.